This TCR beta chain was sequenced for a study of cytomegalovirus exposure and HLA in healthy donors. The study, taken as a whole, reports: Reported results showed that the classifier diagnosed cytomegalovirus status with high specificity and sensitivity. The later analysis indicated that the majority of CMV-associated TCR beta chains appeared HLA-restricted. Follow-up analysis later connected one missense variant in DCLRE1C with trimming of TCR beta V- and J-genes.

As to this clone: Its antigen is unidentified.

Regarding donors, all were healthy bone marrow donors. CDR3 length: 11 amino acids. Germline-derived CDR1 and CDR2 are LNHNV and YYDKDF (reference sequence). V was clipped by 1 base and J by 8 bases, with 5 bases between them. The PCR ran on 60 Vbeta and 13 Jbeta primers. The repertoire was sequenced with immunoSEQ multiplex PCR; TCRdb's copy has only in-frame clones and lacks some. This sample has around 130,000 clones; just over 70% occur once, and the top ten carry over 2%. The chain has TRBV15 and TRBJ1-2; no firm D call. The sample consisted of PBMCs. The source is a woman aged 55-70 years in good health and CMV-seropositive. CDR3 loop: CATSRAGGYTF. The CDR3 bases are TGTGCCACCAGCAGAGCTGGCGGCTACACCTTC. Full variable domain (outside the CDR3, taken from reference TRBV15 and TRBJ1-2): DAMVIQNPRYQVTQFGKPVTLSCSQTLNHNVMYWYQQKSSQAPKLLFHYYDKDFNNEADTPDNFQSRRPNTSFCFLDIRSPGLGDTAMYLCATSRAGGYTFGSGTRLTVV.